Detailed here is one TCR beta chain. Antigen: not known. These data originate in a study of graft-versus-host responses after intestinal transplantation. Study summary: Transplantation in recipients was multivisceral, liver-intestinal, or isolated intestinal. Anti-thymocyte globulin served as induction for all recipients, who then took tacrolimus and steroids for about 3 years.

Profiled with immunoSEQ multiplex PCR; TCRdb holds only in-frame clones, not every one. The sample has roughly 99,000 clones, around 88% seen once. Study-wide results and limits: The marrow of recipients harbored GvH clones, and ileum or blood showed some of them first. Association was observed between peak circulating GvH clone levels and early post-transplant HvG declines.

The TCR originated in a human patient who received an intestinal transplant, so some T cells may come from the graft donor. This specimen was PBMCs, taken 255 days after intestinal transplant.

The CDR3 DNA sequence: TGTGCCAGCAGCTTGGGGGGCCAGGTAGGGTACGAGCAGTACTTC. It is translated as CASSLGGQVGYEQYF. The chain joins TRBV5-5 to TRBJ2-7; tentative D call: TRBD1 (5 bases). Germline lookup yields CDR1 SGHKS and CDR2 YYEKEE (reference sequence). Trimming cost V 0 bases and J 4 bases, with 14 bases left between them. CDR3 length: 15 amino acids.